This entry describes one TCR beta chain. Specified time point: pretreatment peripheral blood. Peripheral blood mononuclear cells were collected from every patient before and during treatment, yielding between 1 and 8 samples per patient. V gave up 7 bases and J gave up 7 bases; unmatched junction bases: 8. Germline CDR1 is MDHEN and CDR2 is SYDVKM. The CDR3 totals 15 residues. These data come from a study of PD-L1 blockade in urothelial cancer. Study as a whole: Patients' atezolizumab regimen, 1,200 mg intravenously every 3 weeks, began at some point between 2013 and 2015. Study patients had been treated with 0 to 3 previous chemotherapy regimens.

The table came from immunoSEQ multiplex PCR; TCRdb's copy has only in-frame clones and leaves some out. Altogether approximately 90,000 clones are present, 85% being singletons, with the ten largest covering around 14%. The sequenced sample was PBMCs, obtained around atezolizumab (anti-PD-L1) treatment. The chain combines TRBV28 with TRBJ2-5; 14 bases match TRBD2. This receptor was identified in a man in his 60s with urothelial cancer. CDR3 in amino acids: CASTLGLAGDGTQYF. CDR3 DNA sequence: TGTGCCAGCACGTTGGGACTAGCGGGAGATGGGACCCAGTACTTC.